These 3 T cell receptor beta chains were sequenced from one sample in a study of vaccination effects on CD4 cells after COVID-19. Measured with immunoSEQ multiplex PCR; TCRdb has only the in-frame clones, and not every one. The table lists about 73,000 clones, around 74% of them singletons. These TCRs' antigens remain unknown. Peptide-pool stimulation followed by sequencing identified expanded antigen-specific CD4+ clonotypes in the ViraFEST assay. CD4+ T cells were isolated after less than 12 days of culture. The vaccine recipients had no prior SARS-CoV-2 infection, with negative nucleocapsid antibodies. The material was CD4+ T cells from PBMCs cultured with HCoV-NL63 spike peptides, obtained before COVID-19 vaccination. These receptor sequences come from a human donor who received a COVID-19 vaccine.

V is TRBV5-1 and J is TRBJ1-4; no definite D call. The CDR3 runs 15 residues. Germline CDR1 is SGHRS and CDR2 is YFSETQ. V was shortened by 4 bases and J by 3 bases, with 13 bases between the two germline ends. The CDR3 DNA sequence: TGCGCCAGCAGCCCAAGAGGGAATTCTAATGAAAAACTGTTTTTT. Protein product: CASSPRGNSNEKLFF.

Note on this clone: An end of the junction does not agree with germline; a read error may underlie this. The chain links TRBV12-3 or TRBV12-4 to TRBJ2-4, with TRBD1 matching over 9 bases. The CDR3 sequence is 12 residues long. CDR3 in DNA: TGTGCCAGCAGTAGAGGTGGGACAGGGACTCACTTC. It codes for CASSRGGTGTHF.

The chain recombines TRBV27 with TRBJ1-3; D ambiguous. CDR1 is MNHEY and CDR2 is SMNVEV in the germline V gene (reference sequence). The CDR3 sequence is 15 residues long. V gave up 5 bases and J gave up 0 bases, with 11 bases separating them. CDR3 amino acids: CASSPTRNSGNTIYF. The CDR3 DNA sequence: TGTGCCAGCAGTCCAACACGAAACTCTGGAAACACCATATATTTT.